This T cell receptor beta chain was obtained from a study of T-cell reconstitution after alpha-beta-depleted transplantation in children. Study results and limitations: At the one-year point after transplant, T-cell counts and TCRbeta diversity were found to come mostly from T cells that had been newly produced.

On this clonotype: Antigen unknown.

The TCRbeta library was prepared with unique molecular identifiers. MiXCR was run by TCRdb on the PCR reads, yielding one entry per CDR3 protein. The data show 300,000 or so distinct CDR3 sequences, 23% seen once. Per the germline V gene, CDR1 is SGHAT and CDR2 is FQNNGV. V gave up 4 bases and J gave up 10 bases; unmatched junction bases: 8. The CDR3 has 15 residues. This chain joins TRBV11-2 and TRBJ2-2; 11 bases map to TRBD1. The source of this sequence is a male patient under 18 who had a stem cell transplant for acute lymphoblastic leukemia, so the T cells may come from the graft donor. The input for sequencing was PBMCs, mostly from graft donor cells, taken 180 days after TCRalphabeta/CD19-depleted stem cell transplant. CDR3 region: CASSSPDRGLVELFF. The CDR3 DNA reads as TGTGCCAGCAGCTCCCCGGACAGGGGGCTGGTGGAGCTGTTTTTT.